A single sample is the source of the 17 T cell receptor beta chains below, sequenced in a study of identical twins. A single record per CDR3 protein comes from TCRdb applying MiXCR to the 5' RACE reads. The sample consists of some 630,000 distinct CDR3 sequences, about 7.6% of them appearing once. Another study also made use of these data, one on yellow fever vaccine responses in identical twins.

The sample comprised PBMCs. The receptors come from a woman under 30 in good health.

A few counts support this clonotype. This chain joins TRBV24-1 and TRBJ2-3, with D possibly being TRBD2 (7 bases). The CDR3 is 16 amino acids. The V gene lost 1 base and the J gene lost 0 bases, with 10 bases spanning the gap. The germline V gene encodes CDR1 KGHDR and CDR2 SFDVKD. In DNA form, the CDR3 reads TGTGCCACCAGTGATTTAGGGGGGGGAAGCACAGATACGCAGTATTTT. This translates into CATSDLGGGSTDTQYF.

There are a few counts of this clonotype. The V and J genes are TRBV6-5 and TRBJ2-4, with D perhaps being TRBD1 or TRBD2 (6 bases each). The V end was cut by 4 bases, the J end by 1 base, with 14 bases between. The CDR3 contains 16 residues. Germline V gives CDR1 MNHEY, CDR2 SVGAGI. CDR3 bases: TGTGCCAGCAGTTCCACGGGGGCGCCGGCCAAAAACATTCAGTACTTC. It encodes CASSSTGAPAKNIQYF.

V and J are TRBV4-1 and TRBJ2-1; 13 bases line up with TRBD2. CDR1 is MGHRA and CDR2 is YSYEKL in the germline V gene. Trimming took 3 bases from V and 0 from J; bases not matched to a gene: 5. The CDR3 runs 18 residues. CDR3 residues: CASSHGLAGALSYNEQFF. The CDR3 coding sequence is TGCGCCAGCAGCCACGGACTAGCGGGAGCCCTCTCCTACAATGAGCAGTTCTTC.

This clonotype was picked up many times. The rearrangement joins TRBV5-1 to TRBJ2-1; perhaps TRBD2 as D (6 bases). The CDR3 consists of 13 residues. Germline-derived CDR1 and CDR2 are SGHRS and YFSETQ. V lost 1 base, J lost 8 bases, and 10 bases lay in between. CDR3 sequence reads: CASSLPGSYEQFF. CDR3 coding DNA: TGCGCCAGCAGCTTGCCCGGGAGCTATGAGCAGTTCTTC.

Ten or more counts support this clonotype. The chain employs TRBV12-3 or TRBV12-4 and TRBJ2-2; 8 bases map to TRBD1. The CDR3 extends over 16 amino acids. The V gene end was trimmed by 10 bases and the J gene end by 4 bases; junction bases not matched to a gene: 14. The CDR3 loop is CATSPGGTGATGELFF. The CDR3 nucleotides are TGTGCCACCTCTCCAGGGGGGACAGGTGCCACCGGGGAGCTGTTTTTT.

This clonotype has at least ten counts. The rearrangement links TRBV5-1 to TRBJ1-4; a weak D match, TRBD1 (5 bases). V was shortened by 5 bases and J by 3 bases, with 14 bases between the two germline ends. CDR3 length: 15 residues. From germline, CDR1 is SGHRS and CDR2 YFSETQ. This chain's CDR3 is CASRGSSGPNEKLFF. CDR3 DNA: TGCGCCAGCAGAGGTTCCTCGGGGCCTAATGAAAAACTGTTTTTT.

This chain links TRBV12-3 or TRBV12-4 with TRBJ2-1; no reliable D call. The CDR3 covers 18 residues. Trimming removed 5 bases at V and 5 bases at J, with 25 bases between. The CDR3 reads CASSLASQFAPTNNEQFF. Written as DNA, the CDR3 is TGTGCCAGCAGTCTCGCATCACAGTTCGCCCCCACGAACAATGAGCAGTTCTTC.

The chain carries TRBV5-1 and TRBJ1-2; D is ambiguous. Between the trimmed V and J ends, which lost 0 bases and 5 bases, there was a span of 11 bases. The germline V gene has CDR1 SGHRS and CDR2 YFSETQ. The CDR3 extends over 14 amino acids. CDR3 DNA sequence: TGCGCCAGCAGCTTGGAGGAAGGAAGATATGGCTACACCTTC. Translating it yields CASSLEEGRYGYTF.

This clonotype was seen repeatedly, ten times or more. The chain uses TRBV9 and TRBJ2-1; 9 positions agree with TRBD2. The V and J ends lost 0 bases and 8 bases, in that order; junction bases with no gene match: 6. Per germline, CDR1 SGDLS and CDR2 YYNGEE. The CDR3 contains 15 residues. Here the CDR3 reads CASSVGGTSSYEQFF. CDR3 sequence (DNA): TGTGCCAGCAGCGTAGGTGGGACTAGCAGTTATGAGCAGTTCTTC.

As concerns this clonotype: A much more abundant neighbour one base away suggests this may be a read error. The chain carries TRBV20-1 and TRBJ2-3; 9 bases are shared with TRBD2. CDR3 length: 17 amino acids. CDR1 is DFQATT and CDR2 is SNEGSKA in the germline V gene (reference sequence). The CDR3 DNA is TGCTGTGCTAGTCGGGTTAGCGGGAGAGGCTTGAGAGATACGCAGTATTTT. The encoded protein is CCASRVSGRGLRDTQYF.

V and J are TRBV5-5 and TRBJ2-3; 9 positions match TRBD2. CDR3 length: 17 amino acids. The germline V gene has CDR1 SGHKS and CDR2 YYEKEE (reference sequence). V shed 4 bases and J 0 bases; nucleotides not matched to a gene: 9. The CDR3, as DNA: TGTGCCAGCAGCCGGACTAGCGCTCAAACTAGCACAGATACGCAGTATTTT. Amino acids: CASSRTSAQTSTDTQYF.

This clonotype was seen only a few times. CDR3 amino acids: CASSPRLAGDYEQYF. CDR3 DNA: TGTGCCAGCAGTCCTCGACTAGCGGGAGACTACGAGCAGTACTTC. V is TRBV12-3 or TRBV12-4 and J is TRBJ2-7, with TRBD2 matching 12 bases. CDR3 length equals 15 residues. The V and J ends lost 5 bases and 3 bases, in that order; junction bases with no gene match: 5.

In its sample, this clonotype was seen a few times. The CDR3 region has the DNA TGTGCCAGCAGCCCACGGACAAGGGAAGATTCACCCCTCCACTTT. Translated: CASSPRTREDSPLHF. The chain couples TRBV5-5 to TRBJ1-6; perhaps TRBD1 as D (5 bases). Trimming pared 4 bases from V and 8 bases from J, leaving 16 bases between. This CDR3 spans 15 amino acids. The germline CDR1 and CDR2 sequences are SGHKS and YYEKEE (reference sequence).

At least ten counts were recorded for this clonotype. The chain recombines TRBV13 with TRBJ2-2; no reliable D call. The CDR3 covers 15 residues. V was pared by 5 bases and J by 5 bases, with 15 bases between. The germline gives CDR1 PRHDT, CDR2 FYEKMQ (reference sequence). CDR3 in DNA: TGTGCCAGCAGCAAACCGGGCCTGGAGACCGGGGAGCTGTTTTTT. Amino acid sequence: CASSKPGLETGELFF.

The table lists this clonotype with a few counts. The chain carries TRBV10-2 and TRBJ1-1; tentative D call: TRBD1 (6 bases). This CDR3 is 13 amino acids long. Looked up from germline, CDR1 is WSHSY and CDR2 is SAAADI. V was clipped by 5 bases and J by 4 bases, with 11 bases between them. The CDR3 spells CASSKGGTTEAFF. CDR3 nucleotide sequence: TGCGCCAGCAGTAAAGGGGGGACCACTGAAGCTTTCTTT.

This clonotype was detected only a few times. The chain combines TRBV6-2 or TRBV6-3 with TRBJ2-7; 9 bases line up with TRBD2. The germline CDR1 and CDR2 sequences are MNHEY and SVGEGT. J lost 6 bases, V lost 6 bases, and 6 bases had no gene match. CDR3 length: 13 residues. In DNA, the CDR3 is TGTGCCAGCAGAACTAGCGGGCTCCCCGAGCAGTACGTC. This codes for CASRTSGLPEQYV.

The chain couples TRBV6-4 to TRBJ1-6, with D unclear. Germline CDR1 MRHNA, CDR2 SNTAGT. V gave up 2 bases and J gave up 6 bases, with 5 bases separating them. This CDR3 comprises 13 residues. Here the CDR3 reads CASSDPSNSPLHF. DNA of the CDR3: TGTGCCAGCAGTGACCCCAGTAATTCACCCCTCCACTTT.